This TCR beta chain is from a study of blood T cell repertoires in COVID-19. Turning to the study itself: Material from acute and convalescent COVID-19 was sourced from the United States, Italy and Spain. T cells, B-cell-depleted T cells, or PBMCs provided the cDNA or gDNA that served as material.

Germline CDR1 reads LGHNA; CDR2 reads YNFKEQ. Trimming took off 0 bases at V and 7 bases at J, with 7 bases between the two ends. The CDR3 consists of 13 residues. In the source study's methods: Amplification of reference gene primers provided the estimated nucleated cell counts. Assay: immunoSEQ multiplex PCR; the TCRdb copy retains only in-frame clones and omits some. V, J and clone size are taken as reported in that table, and D and trimming were inferred from the DNA itself. The table includes 200,000 to 250,000 clones, about 87% detected once. Material for sequencing was PBMCs or T cells enriched from blood (not recorded which). The gene calls are TRBV4-2 and TRBJ2-1; D may be TRBD2 (6 bases). The receptor was derived from a young man with acute COVID-19. The CDR3 sequence: CASSQDSGNEQFF. CDR3 DNA sequence: TGTGCCAGCAGCCAAGATAGCGGAAATGAGCAGTTCTTC.